The 18 T cell receptor beta chains listed next were all sequenced from one sample in a study of memory CD4+ T cells and cytomegalovirus serostatus. Sequenced by immunoSEQ multiplex PCR; TCRdb stores in-frame clones only, minus some. The table lists tens of thousands of clones, more than 75% of them singletons. The sort gate was single viable CD3+CD4+CD8-CD45RO+ cells for memory CD4+ T cells. The specimen sequenced was memory CD4+ T cells from blood. These receptor sequences come from an adult in good health and CMV-seronegative.

The chain has TRBV5-8 and TRBJ1-1; the D is unclear. CDR3 length: 13 residues. Germline V gene sequence: CDR1 SGHTS, CDR2 YDEGEE. Trimming took off 4 bases at V and 0 bases at J, with 7 bases between the two ends. CDR3 sequence: CASSGRMNTEAFF. For the CDR3, the DNA is TGTGCCAGCAGCGGACGGATGAACACTGAAGCTTTCTTT.

The V and J genes are TRBV6-1 and TRBJ2-7; the D gene is possibly TRBD2 (5 bases). The CDR3 contains 15 residues. Germline loops: CDR1 MNHNS, CDR2 SASEGT. The V end was cut by 7 bases, the J end by 1 base, with 17 bases between. The CDR3 sequence: CASKYEGTESYEQYF. The CDR3 nucleotides read TGTGCCAGCAAATACGAGGGCACGGAGTCCTACGAGCAGTACTTC.

The rearrangement links TRBV2 to TRBJ1-5, with D uncertain. Germline CDR1 SNHLY, CDR2 FYNNEI. The CDR3 is 14 amino acids. The V gene lost 4 bases and the J gene lost 5 bases, with 12 bases spanning the gap. The chain's CDR3 is CASSVYQVDQPQHF. CDR3 DNA: TGTGCCAGCAGTGTGTATCAGGTCGATCAGCCCCAGCATTTT. The full variable domain, with the rest looked up from reference TRBV2 and TRBJ1-5, is EPEVTQTPSHQVTQMGQEVILRCVPISNHLYFYWYRQILGQKVEFLVSFYNNEISEKSEIFDDQFSVERPDGSNFTLKIRSTKLEDSAMYFCASSVYQVDQPQHFGDGTRLSIL.

This clone was observed a single time. The rearrangement joins TRBV7-8 to TRBJ1-4; D perhaps matches TRBD1 (5 bases). V lost 4 bases, J lost 7 bases, and 16 bases lay in between. CDR1 and CDR2 (germline): SGHVS, FQNEAQ. The CDR3 consists of 15 residues. CDR3 nucleotides: TGTGCCAGCAGCTCGCTTGGGGGGATTATTGAAAAACTGTTTTTT. Translating gives CASSSLGGIIEKLFF.

By frequency in the sample, this clone is medium-sized. The chain combines TRBV2 with TRBJ2-3; possibly TRBD2 for D (6 bases). The V gene's germline CDR1 is SNHLY and CDR2 FYNNEI. There are 13 residues in the CDR3. Trimming took 8 bases from V and 2 from J, leaving 11 bases between them. The CDR3 spells CASLGLPTDTQYF. The DNA for the CDR3 is TGTGCCAGCCTGGGACTGCCCACAGATACGCAGTATTTT.

This chain connects TRBV7-2 to TRBJ2-5, with D perhaps matching TRBD1 (6 bases). In germline, CDR1 is SGHTA, CDR2 FQGNSA. V shed 2 bases and J shed 1 base, with 11 bases lying between them. The CDR3 has 15 residues. CDR3 DNA: TGTGCCAGCAGCTTAATGACAGGTGTCCAAGAGACCCAGTACTTC. It encodes CASSLMTGVQETQYF.

The gene calls are TRBV4-3 and TRBJ2-1; 10 positions agree with TRBD2. The germline V gene has CDR1 LGHNA and CDR2 YSLEER. This CDR3 spans 16 amino acids. The V segment lost 4 bases and the J segment 6 bases; nucleotides outside the gene matches: 9. The CDR3, as DNA: TGCGCCAGCAGCCTACAACTAGCGGGGACCCCCAATGAGCAGTTCTTC. Amino acid sequence: CASSLQLAGTPNEQFF.

This rearrangement joins TRBV11-3 to TRBJ1-1; D remains ambiguous. Germline CDR1 and CDR2: SGHNT and YENEEA. V lost 2 bases and J 0 bases, leaving 4 bases between the germline ends. CDR3 length: 13 residues. The CDR3 is CASSLQVNTEAFF. In nucleotides, the CDR3 is TGTGCCAGCAGCTTACAGGTGAACACTGAAGCTTTCTTT.

The CDR3 loop is CASRTSGNTIYF. The CDR3 region has the DNA TGTGCCAGCAGGACATCTGGAAACACCATATATTTT. The chain uses TRBV6-1 and TRBJ1-3, with unresolved D. Germline V CDR1 and CDR2: MNHNS, SASEGT. This CDR3 has 12 amino acids. Trimming removed 6 bases at V and 1 base at J, with 4 bases between.

The CDR3, as DNA: TGTGCCTGGAAAAGGGGGGTGGGGACTGAAGCTTTCTTT. This encodes CAWKRGVGTEAFF. V gene TRBV30 combines with J gene TRBJ1-1, with a possible D match to TRBD1 (6 bases). Trimming shortened V by 4 bases and J by 5 bases, and 14 bases separated the two germline ends. Germline CDR1 is GTSNPN and CDR2 is SVGIG (reference sequence). There are 13 residues in the CDR3. The full variable domain, completed using reference TRBV30 and TRBJ1-1, is SQTIHQWPATLVQPVGSPLSLECTVEGTSNPNLYWYRQAAGRGLQLLFYSVGIGQISSEVPQNLSASRPQDRQFILSSKKLLLSDSGFYLCAWKRGVGTEAFFGQGTRLTVV.

In its sample, this clone was seen once. The CDR3 is CASSRTVQETQYF. For the CDR3, the DNA is TGCGCCAGCAGCAGGACAGTCCAAGAGACCCAGTACTTC. V and J are TRBV5-1 and TRBJ2-5; weak D call: TRBD1 (6 bases). CDR1 is SGHRS and CDR2 is YFSETQ in the germline V gene. The V end lost 4 bases, the J end lost 1 base, and 8 bases lay between the germline ends. CDR3 size: 13 residues.

The chain employs TRBV7-9 and TRBJ1-4, with D possibly matching TRBD1 (6 bases). CDR3 length equals 13 residues. Germline V gives CDR1 SEHNR, CDR2 FQNEAQ (reference sequence). The CDR3 nucleotides are TGTGTTACCAGGGGTCAAATCGGTGAAAAACTGTTTTTT. It specifies CVTRGQIGEKLFF.

J is TRBJ1-1 and V is TRBV4-3, with TRBD1 as a possible D gene (5 bases). This CDR3 comprises 17 residues. The V gene lost 0 bases and the J gene lost 6 bases, with 20 bases spanning the gap. Germline CDR1 and CDR2: LGHNA and YSLEER. CDR3 coding DNA: TGCGCCAGCAGCCAAGAGGGGGGTTGGCCATCCCCACCTGAAGCTTTCTTT. It is translated as CASSQEGGWPSPPEAFF.

This clone was observed a single time. This chain joins TRBV6-1 and TRBJ2-7; 7 bases map to TRBD1. CDR1 and CDR2 from the germline V gene are MNHNS and SASEGT. This CDR3 has 13 residues. Trimming removed 4 bases from V and 3 bases from J; junction bases left unmatched: 3. The CDR3 nucleotides read TGTGCCAGCAGTGGGGACAGAAACTACGAGCAGTACTTC. Amino acid sequence: CASSGDRNYEQYF.

This chain links TRBV20-1 with TRBJ2-3, with D possibly TRBD1 on 5 matching bases. The CDR3 contains 11 residues. CDR1 and CDR2 from the germline V gene are DFQATT and SNEGSKA (reference sequence). V gave up 6 bases and J gave up 4 bases, with 8 bases separating them. The CDR3 spells CSAIQADTQYF. The DNA of the CDR3 is TGCAGTGCAATACAGGCAGATACGCAGTATTTT.

This clone was found a few times. The gene calls are TRBV4-1 and TRBJ2-3, with TRBD1 matching over 8 bases. From germline, CDR1 is MGHRA and CDR2 YSYEKL. V gave up 3 bases and J gave up 3 bases; unmatched junction bases: 5. This CDR3 has 15 residues. The DNA of the CDR3 is TGCGCCAGCAGCCACGGCAGGGGGCTAACAGATACGCAGTATTTT. Amino acids: CASSHGRGLTDTQYF.

The genes are TRBV7-6 and TRBJ1-1; 7 bases agree with TRBD1. This CDR3 is 12 amino acids long. Germline assignment: CDR1 SGHVS and CDR2 FNYEAQ. J gave up 4 bases and V 4 bases, and 0 bases lay outside the gene matches. The CDR3 DNA follows: TGTGCCAGCAGCTCAGGGGGCACTGAAGCTTTCTTT. It specifies CASSSGGTEAFF.

V usage is TRBV30 and J usage is TRBJ1-2; TRBD1 might be the D (5 bases). CDR1 is GTSNPN, CDR2 SVGIG, per germline (reference sequence). CDR3 size: 12 residues. Trimming pared 1 base from V and 7 bases from J, leaving 10 bases between. The CDR3 loop reads CAWSGGVSGYTF. CDR3 DNA: TGTGCCTGGAGTGGAGGGGTTAGTGGCTACACCTTC.